Sequencing of this T cell receptor (beta chain) was carried out in a study of blood T cell repertoires in COVID-19. As for the study in general: The United States, Italy and Spain provided the acute and convalescent COVID-19 samples. PBMCs, B-cell-depleted T cells, or T cells were the source of the cDNA or gDNA that made up the material.

As originally analysed: Amplified reference gene primers provided the basis for estimating nucleated cell counts. Data came from immunoSEQ multiplex PCR; TCRdb stores just in-frame clones and leaves some out. That table gives V, J and clone size, and the DNA gave D and trimming. The sample has around 170,000 clones, 75% to 80% seen once; the top ten hold around 14%. This clone has just a few counts. The source of this sequence is a woman of 80 years or more with acute or convalescent COVID-19. The specimen was peripheral blood.

CDR3 coding DNA: TGTGCCAGTAGCTCCAGGACAGGGGGATTTCGAACGCAGCCCCAGCATTTT. Residues: CASSSRTGGFRTQPQHF. The V call is TRBV19, the J call TRBJ1-5; TRBD1 matches 10 bases. The V gene end was trimmed by 6 bases and the J gene end by 7 bases; junction bases not matched to a gene: 15. Germline V gives CDR1 LNHDA, CDR2 SQIVND (reference sequence). The CDR3 is 17 residues long.